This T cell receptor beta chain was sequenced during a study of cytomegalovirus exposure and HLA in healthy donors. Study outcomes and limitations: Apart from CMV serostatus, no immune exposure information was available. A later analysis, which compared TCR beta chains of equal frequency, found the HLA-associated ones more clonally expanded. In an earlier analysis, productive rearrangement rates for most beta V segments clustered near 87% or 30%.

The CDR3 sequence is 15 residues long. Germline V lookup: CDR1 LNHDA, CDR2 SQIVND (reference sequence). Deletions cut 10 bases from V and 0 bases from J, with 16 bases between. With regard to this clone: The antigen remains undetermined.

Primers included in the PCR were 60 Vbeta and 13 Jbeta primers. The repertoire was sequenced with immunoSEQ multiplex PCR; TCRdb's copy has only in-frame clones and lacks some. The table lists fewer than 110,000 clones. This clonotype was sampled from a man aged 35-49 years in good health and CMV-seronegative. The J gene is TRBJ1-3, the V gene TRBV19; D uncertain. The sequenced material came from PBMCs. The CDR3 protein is CATLRRRDSGNTIYF. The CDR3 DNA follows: TGTGCCACACTTCGAAGGAGGGACTCTGGAAACACCATATATTTT.